The 22 T cell receptor beta chains reported below all come from one sample, sequenced in a study of blood T cell repertoires in COVID-19. Using immunoSEQ multiplex PCR, the repertoire was profiled, and TCRdb retains in-frame clones only, with some absent. The sample holds roughly 290,000 clones, approximately 85% seen once. Sample: peripheral blood. Source of these receptors: a human donor with COVID-19, enrolled during active disease. The donor label of this sample is uncertain.

In regard to this clone: The same CDR3 arises from other DNA sequences in this sample as well. The genes are TRBV18 and TRBJ1-3; D is unresolved. V shed 6 bases and J shed 4 bases, with 7 bases lying between them. The CDR3 is 12 amino acids. In germline, CDR1 is KGHSH, CDR2 LQKENI. CDR3: CASSPPGNTIYF. The CDR3 nucleotides read TGTGCCAGCTCCCCCCCAGGAAACACCATATATTTT.

The J gene is TRBJ2-5, the V gene TRBV2, with 8 bases aligning to TRBD1. V shed 5 bases and J 5 bases; nucleotides not matched to a gene: 4. CDR1 SNHLY and CDR2 FYNNEI come from the germline V gene. CDR3 length: 13 amino acids. The CDR3 here is CASSLRGRETQYF. CDR3 DNA sequence: TGTGCCAGCAGTCTCAGGGGGCGGGAGACCCAGTACTTC.

In this sample, this clone turned up a few times. The chain joins TRBV28 to TRBJ1-2; TRBD1 might be the D (6 bases). The CDR3 loop spans 14 amino acids. Germline V CDR1 and CDR2: MDHEN, SYDVKM. Trimming removed 6 bases at V and 2 bases at J, with 13 bases between. The CDR3 here is CASSLFDRNYGYTF. CDR3 sequence (DNA): TGTGCCAGCAGCCTATTCGACAGGAACTATGGCTACACCTTC.

The gene calls are TRBV6-5 and TRBJ2-3; 7 bases map to TRBD2. Germline V gene lookup returns CDR1 MNHEY and CDR2 SVGAGI. Germline trimming cut 6 bases from V and 2 bases from J; bases unmatched to any gene: 5. The CDR3 extends over 14 amino acids. The CDR3 loop is CASRLLADTDTQYF. The CDR3 coding sequence is TGTGCCAGCAGACTCCTAGCGGACACAGATACGCAGTATTTT.

The chain links TRBV5-1 to TRBJ1-3; a possible D gene is TRBD1 (6 bases). The CDR3 spans 16 residues. Per the germline V gene, CDR1 is SGHRS and CDR2 is YFSETQ. V dropped 4 bases and J dropped 0 bases, with 14 bases sitting between them. CDR3 sequence: CASSESTGNSGNTIYF. Here the CDR3 DNA reads TGCGCCAGCAGCGAATCCACAGGGAACTCTGGAAACACCATATATTTT. Full variable domain (missing parts from reference TRBV5-1 and TRBJ1-3): KAGVTQTPRYLIKTRGQQVTLSCSPISGHRSVSWYQQTPGQGLQFLFEYFSETQRNKGNFPGRFSGRQFSNSRSEMNVSTLELGDSALYLCASSESTGNSGNTIYFGEGSWLTVV.

The genes are TRBV11-1 and TRBJ1-1, with a tentative D call TRBD1 (6 bases). Trimming cost V 4 bases and J 1 base, with 7 bases left between them. CDR1 is SGHAT, CDR2 FQDESV, per germline (reference sequence). The CDR3 length is 13 residues. CDR3 coding DNA: TGTGCCAGCAGCTGGGGGCGGAACACTGAAGCTTTCTTT. Residues: CASSWGRNTEAFF.

The V gene is TRBV5-1, the J gene TRBJ1-6; TRBD1 is a possible D gene (5 bases). Trimming left V 8 bases short and J 10 bases short, with 19 bases between. Per the germline V gene, CDR1 is SGHRS and CDR2 is YFSETQ. The CDR3 has 14 residues. The CDR3 nucleotides are TGCGCCAGTTCCCTATCGGGGGGTAGGTCACCCCTCCACTTT. Its translation: CASSLSGGRSPLHF.

The V call is TRBV30, the J call TRBJ1-4; 10 bases map to TRBD1. The germline V gene encodes CDR1 GTSNPN and CDR2 SVGIG (reference sequence). With V trimmed by 5 bases and J by 8 bases, 8 bases remained unmatched. CDR3 size: 14 residues. CDR3 bases: TGTGCCTGGGCGACAGGGGGCTTTGGCGAAAAACTGTTTTTT. This codes for CAWATGGFGEKLFF.

The chain has TRBV28 and TRBJ1-1, with D possibly TRBD1 on 6 matching bases. This CDR3 has 15 amino acids. Germline V lookup: CDR1 MDHEN, CDR2 SYDVKM. V lost 0 bases, J lost 6 bases, and 14 bases lay in between. Written as DNA, the CDR3 is TGTGCCAGCAGTTTATGGGAACAGGGCAAGGCTGAAGCTTTCTTT. Translating it yields CASSLWEQGKAEAFF.

This chain connects TRBV12-3 or TRBV12-4 to TRBJ2-4, with D perhaps matching TRBD1 (6 bases). Trimming took 3 bases from V and 9 from J, leaving 12 bases between them. This CDR3 has 13 residues. The CDR3 coding sequence is TGTGCCAGCAGTTTCGGCAGGGGCGGCATTCAGTACTTC. Residues: CASSFGRGGIQYF.

Turning to this clone: Other DNA sequences in the same sample also yield this CDR3. The chain joins TRBV29-1 to TRBJ1-3; D ambiguous. Germline V CDR1 and CDR2: SQVTM, ANQGSEA. Between the trimmed V and J ends, which lost 6 bases and 2 bases, there was a span of 11 bases. The CDR3 has 13 amino acids. In DNA, the CDR3 is TGCAGCGTCGCTGGGAGTGCTGGAAACACCATATATTTT. Protein sequence: CSVAGSAGNTIYF.

This clone has just one count. V is TRBV5-8 and J is TRBJ1-5, with D possibly TRBD1 on 5 matching bases. The CDR3 is 15 amino acids. Germline loops: CDR1 SGHTS, CDR2 YDEGEE. Trimming stripped 4 bases from V and 1 base from J, with 12 bases between. This CDR3 is CASSRGHLSNQPQHF. In DNA, the CDR3 is TGTGCCAGCAGCCGCGGACACCTAAGCAATCAGCCCCAGCATTTT.

This clone was recorded once. The chain's CDR3 is CASSLTATGLLFF. As DNA, the CDR3 is TGTGCCAGCAGCTTGACCGCAACGGGGTTGCTGTTTTTT. This sequence joins TRBV5-6 and TRBJ2-2; perhaps TRBD2 as D (5 bases). The CDR3 covers 13 residues. Trimming pared 1 base from V and 13 bases from J, leaving 14 bases between. Per the germline V gene, CDR1 is SGHDT and CDR2 is YYEEEE.

The V gene is TRBV7-8, the J gene TRBJ1-2; D call uncertain. This CDR3 is built from 17 residues. Germline CDR1 and CDR2: SGHVS and FQNEAQ. Trimming removed 5 bases from V and 0 bases from J, with 19 bases in between. The CDR3 bases are TGTGCCAGCAGCCCCCGGGGTGGCGGCGAACCTAACTATGGCTACACCTTC. This encodes CASSPRGGGEPNYGYTF.

Note on this clone: This specimen includes other DNA sequences encoding the same CDR3. This chain links TRBV19 with TRBJ1-6; TRBD1 matches 9 bases. CDR3 length equals 15 residues. Germline CDR1 reads LNHDA; CDR2 reads SQIVND (reference sequence). J was trimmed by 10 bases and V by 5 bases; bases with no gene match: 9. Here the CDR3 reads CASSAGTGRRSPLHF. In DNA form, the CDR3 reads TGTGCCAGTAGTGCAGGGACAGGGCGACGCTCACCCCTCCACTTT.

The chain joins TRBV19 to TRBJ1-2; 9 bases fit TRBD1. The CDR3 spans 17 residues. V was clipped by 7 bases and J by 3 bases; unmatched bases: 15. Germline V lookup: CDR1 LNHDA, CDR2 SQIVND (reference sequence). In DNA form, the CDR3 reads TGTGCCAGTACTCGTCCTGGGACAGGGATGGGGGACTATGGCTACACCTTC. Translating it yields CASTRPGTGMGDYGYTF.

Concerning this clone itself: An end of the junction differs from the germline gene, which may be a read error. The CDR3: CASSLGGGKTQYF. The CDR3, as DNA: TGTGCTAGCAGCTTAGGGGGGGGGAAGACCCAGTACTTC. This rearrangement joins TRBV7-7 to TRBJ2-5; TRBD2 might be the D (7 bases). From germline, CDR1 is SSHAT and CDR2 FNYEAQ (reference sequence). This CDR3 has 13 residues.

This chain uses TRBV28 with TRBJ2-7; TRBD2 agrees at 7 bases. J lost 0 bases, V lost 3 bases, and 5 bases had no gene match. This CDR3 region has 15 residues. Germline V gene data show CDR1 as MDHEN and CDR2 as SYDVKM. The DNA for the CDR3 is TGTGCCAGCAGTTTTTTGGGCGGGAGCTCCTACGAGCAGTACTTC. Translating it yields CASSFLGGSSYEQYF.

The chain is built from TRBV3-1 (or the pseudogene TRBV3-2) and TRBJ1-1; 8 bases are a match to TRBD1. Germline lookup yields CDR1 LGHDT and CDR2 YNNKEL (reference sequence). The junction had 16 bases not matched to a gene; V was cut back by 1 base and J by 0 bases. This CDR3 has 20 amino acids. This chain's CDR3 is CASSQVRFDRGNSMNTEAFF. The CDR3 coding sequence is TGTGCCAGCAGCCAAGTGCGATTCGACAGGGGAAATTCCATGAACACTGAAGCTTTCTTT.

The chain is built from TRBV7-9 and TRBJ1-2; TRBD1 agrees at 9 bases. Germline V gene sequence: CDR1 SEHNR, CDR2 FQNEAQ (reference sequence). There are 17 residues in the CDR3. J lost 8 bases, V lost 5 bases, and 18 bases had no gene match. The CDR3 bases are TGTGCCAGCAGCGTAATGATGGGACAGGGAATCTTGGACGGCTACACCTTC. It specifies CASSVMMGQGILDGYTF. Drawing the rest from reference TRBV7-9 and TRBJ1-2, the complete variable domain is DTGVSQNPRHKITKRGQNVTFRCDPISEHNRLYWYRQTLGQGPEFLTYFQNEAQLEKSRLLSDRFSAERPKGSFSTLEIQRTEQGDSAMYLCASSVMMGQGILDGYTFGSGTRLTVV.

The gene calls are TRBV2 and TRBJ1-3; the D gene is possibly TRBD1 (6 bases). CDR1 and CDR2 from the germline V gene are SNHLY and FYNNEI. The CDR3 is 14 amino acids. V lost 4 bases and J lost 2, with 9 bases in between. The CDR3 sequence: CASSAGETGNTIYF. The CDR3 DNA is TGTGCCAGCAGTGCAGGGGAGACTGGAAACACCATATATTTT.

This sequence joins TRBV7-9 and TRBJ1-4, with TRBD1 identical over 7 bases. The CDR3 loop spans 15 amino acids. Losses at the gene ends were 3 bases for V and 5 bases for J; bases not matched to a gene: 6. CDR1 and CDR2 (germline): SEHNR, FQNEAQ (reference sequence). CDR3 DNA sequence: TGTGCCAGCAGCTTGAGGGACAGCCTAAATGAAAAACTGTTTTTT. This sequence encodes CASSLRDSLNEKLFF.